This TCR beta chain was identified during a study of shared clonotypes between healthy human individuals. Points from the study as a whole: Naive subsets generally exceeded memory subsets in estimated richness.

A deep-level run was used for the assay. Clones were read by immunoSEQ multiplex PCR, and TCRdb kept only the in-frame ones, dropping some. The sample includes 550,000 to 650,000 clones, 95% to 96% of them seen just once. Concerning this clone: What it binds is not known.

It was CD45RO-negative cells, positively selected for CCR7, that made up naive CD8 cells, with terminally differentiated effector memory CD45RA+ cells excluded. V gave up 7 bases and J gave up 0 bases, with 13 bases separating them. Germline assignment: CDR1 MDHEN and CDR2 SYDVKM. This CDR3 region has 14 residues. The sequenced sample consisted of naive CD8+ T cells sorted from blood. The rearrangement links TRBV28 to TRBJ2-7; the D is unclear. This TCR was sampled from a young woman in good health. The CDR3, as DNA: TGTGCCAGCAACCCTGTCGCGGTCTCCTACGAGCAGTACTTC. The encoded protein is CASNPVAVSYEQYF.